These T cell receptor beta chains were read from a single sample in a study of PD-L1 blockade in urothelial cancer. The repertoire was sequenced with immunoSEQ multiplex PCR; TCRdb's copy has only in-frame clones and lacks some. The sample holds 20,000 to 25,000 clones, approximately 90% seen once. Sequenced here: PBMCs, sampled around atezolizumab (anti-PD-L1) treatment. These receptors all come from a woman aged 55-70 years with urothelial cancer. The CDR3 runs from the conserved cysteine through the conserved F or W. Rows may omit the clone size; those that give it use once, few, many or a size class.

v_gene	abundance	j_gene	CDR3aa
TRBV6-1	NA	TRBJ1-1	CASSENWGAGTEAFF
TRBV4-2	NA	TRBJ1-2	CASSQATGGDYGYTF
TRBV7-2	NA	TRBJ2-7	CASSPQTGGYEQYF
TRBV19	NA	TRBJ2-1	CASMSRGAGDNEQFF
TRBV5-6	NA	TRBJ2-2	CASSATNTGELFF
TRBV4-3	NA	TRBJ2-7	CASSQVSVGQGSYEQYF
TRBV19	NA	TRBJ1-4	CASNRGTNEKLFF
TRBV5-1	NA	TRBJ1-2	CASSLQGQDYGYTF
TRBV4-3	NA	TRBJ2-3	CASALIGASDTQYF
TRBV7-2	once	TRBJ2-7	CASSNRAGGPGEQYF
TRBV5-6	NA	TRBJ2-2	CASSLGTGGFGELFF
TRBV6-5	NA	TRBJ1-5	CASSYATGGDQPQHF
TRBV18	NA	TRBJ1-2	CASSPYTGGAGYTF
TRBV5-4	NA	TRBJ2-1	CASSSRDRGRVEQFF
TRBV2	NA	TRBJ2-5	CASTGLETQYF
TRBV7-2	NA	TRBJ2-7	CASSSDRTYEQYF
TRBV18	NA	TRBJ2-2	CASSPPGVNTGELFF
TRBV2	NA	TRBJ2-1	CASSELAGVNEQFF
TRBV18	NA	TRBJ2-7	CASSPEAVSYEQYF
TRBV6-5	once	TRBJ1-2	CASSYPEGANYGYTF
TRBV21-1	NA	TRBJ1-4	CASSKEEGSDEKLFF
TRBV6-1	NA	TRBJ2-7	CASSEGLSGRPSSYEQYF
TRBV2	NA	TRBJ1-3	CASSEQVLRIRSGNTIYF
TRBV19	NA	TRBJ2-3	CASSIGTGGTGTQYF
TRBV10-3	NA	TRBJ2-7	CAISTSGNYEQYF
TRBV11-3	NA	TRBJ2-3	CASSLGTGFTDTQYF
TRBV19	NA	TRBJ1-1	CASSIGELFGNTEAFF
TRBV27	NA	TRBJ2-7	CASSTRTSGNDEQYF
TRBV5-1	NA	TRBJ2-4	CASALAPGGLGVQYF
TRBV18	NA	TRBJ2-7	CASSPPAGGQSEQYF
TRBV6-5	NA	TRBJ1-6	CASSPPWGGSSPLHF